Listed below are T cell receptor beta chains from one sample, sequenced in a study of T-cell reconstitution after alpha-beta-depleted transplantation in children. One entry per CDR3 protein, called by TCRdb with MiXCR from the PCR reads. The sample comprises around 960,000 distinct CDR3 sequences, roughly 31% of which are singletons, and roughly 27% rests with the top ten. The sequencing here drew on PBMCs, mostly from graft donor cells, taken 360 days after TCRalphabeta/CD19-depleted stem cell transplant. The receptor set was obtained from a boy in the first two years of life who had a stem cell transplant for SCID, so the T cells may come from the graft donor. Both conserved end residues are part of each CDR3. Each record gives: clone size, J gene, D gene, V gene, CDR3 DNA, CDR3 protein. D genes are given only for firm matches. Size is omitted from some rows. Given values are once, few, many or a class for expanded clones.

few,TRBJ1-2,.,TRBV3-1,TGTGCCAGCAGCCCGTCGGTCACAATCAGGGGAGTCTACACCTTC,CASSPSVTIRGVYTF
.,TRBJ2-7,.,TRBV29-1,TGCAGCGTTGATATGGGTGTCGCCCCTTACGAGCAGTACTTC,CSVDMGVAPYEQYF
.,TRBJ2-7,.,TRBV2,TGTGCCAGCAGTGATTGGAGAGAGCAGTACTTC,CASSDWREQYF
.,TRBJ2-2,TRBD1,TRBV4-1,TGCGCCAGCAGCAGACAGGGGGGTTCCGGGGAGCTGTTTTTT,CASSRQGGSGELFF
.,TRBJ1-6,.,TRBV5-1,TGCGCCAGCAGCTTGGAACAGGGTGGTTCACCCCTCCACTTT,CASSLEQGGSPLHF
few,TRBJ2-3,.,TRBV3-1,TGTGCCAGCAGCCAGTACCATCTTCGGGGGGCTTCTAGCACAGATACGCAGTATTTT,CASSQYHLRGASSTDTQYF
few,TRBJ2-1,.,TRBV6-6,TGTGCCAGCAGTTACTCGCGGGGCGATGAGCAGTTCTTC,CASSYSRGDEQFF
.,TRBJ2-1,TRBD1,TRBV29-1,TGCAGTACCGGGGACAGGGGAAACTACAATGAGCAGTTCTTC,CSTGDRGNYNEQFF
.,TRBJ2-7,.,TRBV7-2,TGTGCCAGCAGCTTAGCGGTGGTGGGCGAGCAGTACTTC,CASSLAVVGEQYF
few,TRBJ2-1,TRBD1,TRBV20-1,TGCAGTGCTATCGGGCAGGGGGCCGAGAATGAGCAGTTCTTC,CSAIGQGAENEQFF
.,TRBJ1-1,.,TRBV3-1,TGTGCCAGCAGCCGAAGTCCCGGGACAAGGAACACTGAAGCTTTCTTT,CASSRSPGTRNTEAFF
few,TRBJ2-7,.,TRBV5-8,TGTGCCAGCAGCTTGAACCCCGAGCAGTACTTC,CASSLNPEQYF
.,TRBJ2-5,.,TRBV5-1,TGCGCCAGCAGCTTGGGGGATTTCGTCGGGGAGACCCAGTACTTC,CASSLGDFVGETQYF
few,TRBJ2-7,.,TRBV29-1,TGCAGCGTTGCGCAATCAAGGGGGAGCTCCTACGAGCAGTACTTC,CSVAQSRGSSYEQYF
few,TRBJ2-1,TRBD2,TRBV4-1,TGCGCCAGCAGCCAAGATCTTGAGCGGGGGGTTTACAATGAGCAGTTCTTC,CASSQDLERGVYNEQFF
few,TRBJ2-5,.,TRBV5-6,TGTGCCAGCAGCTTGCCGAGACAGGCAATTCCCCCACAAGAGACCCAGTACTTC,CASSLPRQAIPPQETQYF
.,TRBJ2-3,TRBD2,TRBV20-1,TGCAGTGCGCAGCGGGGGGGTCGAGATACGCAGTATTTT,CSAQRGGRDTQYF
.,TRBJ1-5,TRBD1,TRBV20-1,TGCAGTGCCGGGACAGACTATAGCAATCAGCCCCAGCATTTT,CSAGTDYSNQPQHF
.,TRBJ2-7,TRBD1,TRBV6-2/TRBV6-3,TGTGCCAGCACCCTAGGACAGGGATCCTACGAGCAGTACTTC,CASTLGQGSYEQYF
.,TRBJ2-7,.,TRBV6-5,TGTGCCAGCAGTTACAAACTGGGGCTAGGGTACTACGAGCAGTACTTC,CASSYKLGLGYYEQYF
once,TRBJ1-6,TRBD1,TRBV5-1,TGCGCCAGCAGCTTCGGGGACAGGGCATCCGGGTCACCCCTCCACTTT,CASSFGDRASGSPLHF
.,TRBJ2-1,.,TRBV18,TGTGCCAGCTCACCAAAAGGGATCTACAATGAGCAGTTCTTC,CASSPKGIYNEQFF
.,TRBJ2-1,TRBD1,TRBV2,TGTGCCGGCCGCAAGGGACAGGCTAAGATTGAGCAGTTCTTC,CAGRKGQAKIEQFF
few,TRBJ2-1,TRBD2,TRBV6-1,TGTGCCAGCAGACCCCCGGGACTAAGCCTCCAGGAGCAGTTCTTC,CASRPPGLSLQEQFF
.,TRBJ1-5,.,TRBV5-5,TGTGCCAGCACATCGGGGGGGATCAATCAGCCCCAGCATTTT,CASTSGGINQPQHF
.,TRBJ2-2,.,TRBV30,TGTGCCTGGGAAACTGCCACCGGGGAGCTGTTTTTT,CAWETATGELFF
few,TRBJ2-5,TRBD2,TRBV2,TGTGCCAGCAGTCACAGCGGGGAAGAAGAGACCCAGTACTTC,CASSHSGEEETQYF
.,TRBJ2-1,.,TRBV28,TGTGCCAGCAGTTTCCAGGACAGATTTTACAATGAGCAGTTCTTC,CASSFQDRFYNEQFF
.,TRBJ2-5,TRBD2,TRBV7-2,TGTGCCAGCAGCTCCCCTAGCGGGGGGGCGGCCCGGGAGACCCAGTACTTC,CASSSPSGGAARETQYF
.,TRBJ2-5,.,TRBV25-1,TGTGCCAGCAGAGACCGGACCAGCGGGGAGACCCAGTACTTC,CASRDRTSGETQYF
few,TRBJ2-7,.,TRBV6-5,TGTGCCAGCAGTTACAGTCTCTCATCCCCTATCTACGAGCAGTACTTC,CASSYSLSSPIYEQYF
.,TRBJ1-2,.,TRBV5-1,TGCGCCAGCAGCGAACAGGATTACTATGGCTACACCTTC,CASSEQDYYGYTF
.,TRBJ1-5,TRBD1,TRBV7-2,TGTGCCAGCAGCGCCAGGACAGGGAACAATCAGCCCCAGCATTTT,CASSARTGNNQPQHF
few,TRBJ1-5,.,TRBV6-2/TRBV6-3,TGTGCCAGCAGTTACAAGGGTTTGCAGCCCCAGCATTTT,CASSYKGLQPQHF
.,TRBJ1-5,TRBD1,TRBV4-1,TGCGCCAGCAGCCAAGACAGACAGGGGGACAATCAGCCCCAGCATTTT,CASSQDRQGDNQPQHF
.,TRBJ2-1,.,TRBV7-3,TGTGCCAGCAGCTTGGCGAGCCCAGGGTTGAGTGAGCAGTTCTTC,CASSLASPGLSEQFF
few,TRBJ2-6,.,TRBV24-1,TGTGCCACCAGTGACCGGGCTGGTCGGGGCTCTGGGGCCAACGTCCTGACTTTC,CATSDRAGRGSGANVLTF
many,TRBJ2-7,.,TRBV20-1,TGCAGTGGAGGCCCACGACGGGGAGAGCAGTACTTC,CSGGPRRGEQYF
.,TRBJ2-2,TRBD1,TRBV27,TGTGCCAGCAGTGTCACAGGGGAAAACACCGGGGAGCTGTTTTTT,CASSVTGENTGELFF
many,TRBJ2-3,.,TRBV9,TGTGCCAGCAGCCCACCCCGCGGGACGAAAAAGAATACGCAGTATTTT,CASSPPRGTKKNTQYF
.,TRBJ2-2,TRBD1,TRBV7-2,TGTGCCAGCAGCTTAATCCCGGGACAGGTAGTCACCGGGGAGCTGTTTTTT,CASSLIPGQVVTGELFF
.,TRBJ2-7,.,TRBV7-9,TGTGCCAGCAGCTTAACTCCTGTGGGATCCGAGCAGTACTTC,CASSLTPVGSEQYF
few,TRBJ1-5,.,TRBV6-5,TGTGCCAGCAGTTACCTCTTAGGGGTCAATCAGCCCCAGCATTTT,CASSYLLGVNQPQHF
.,TRBJ1-3,.,TRBV6-2/TRBV6-3,TGTGCCAGCACCACGACACTCGGAAACACCATATATTTT,CASTTTLGNTIYF
few,TRBJ2-2,.,TRBV28,TGTGCCAGCACCACAACGTGGGACGCGAACACCGGGGAGCTGTTTTTT,CASTTTWDANTGELFF
.,TRBJ2-7,TRBD2,TRBV7-8,TGTGCCAGCACCGCGGGAGGGGGGAACTACGAGCAGTACTTC,CASTAGGGNYEQYF
.,TRBJ2-7,TRBD2,TRBV5-1,TGCGCCAGCAGCAGGACTAGCGGGAGGGCCAACACGGTAGAGTACTTC,CASSRTSGRANTVEYF
few,TRBJ2-5,TRBD2,TRBV29-1,TGCGTCACCGGGGGGACGTACCAAGAGACCCAGTACTTC,CVTGGTYQETQYF